This entry lists 13 T cell receptor beta chains sequenced from one sample in a study of cytomegalovirus exposure and HLA in healthy donors. The PCR used 60 Vbeta and 13 Jbeta primers. This table comes from immunoSEQ multiplex PCR, and its TCRdb copy is limited to in-frame clones, with some not included. The data contain some 160,000 clones, approximately 78% of them singletons. Sequencing was done on a sample of PBMCs. These receptors were collected from a male donor in good health and CMV-seronegative.

The chain recombines TRBV5-6 with TRBJ2-7; perhaps TRBD1 as D (8 bases). Germline loops: CDR1 SGHDT, CDR2 YYEEEE. The CDR3 spans 14 residues. Trimming left V 0 bases short and J 6 bases short, with 13 bases between. CDR3 region: CASSLGHRGGEQYF. The DNA of the CDR3 is TGTGCCAGCAGCTTGGGGCACAGGGGGGGCGAGCAGTACTTC.

This clone has a handful of counts. The chain links TRBV28 to TRBJ1-1; D gene uncertain. This CDR3 has 10 residues. V lost 6 bases to trimming and J lost 3 bases, with 2 bases between them. Germline V lookup: CDR1 MDHEN, CDR2 SYDVKM. CDR3 nucleotide sequence: TGTGCCAGCAGCTACACTGAAGCTTTCTTT. It encodes CASSYTEAFF.

This chain uses TRBV9 with TRBJ2-1; possible D gene TRBD2, 6 bases. From germline, CDR1 is SGDLS and CDR2 YYNGEE. CDR3 size: 16 residues. The V and J ends lost 0 bases and 5 bases respectively, with 15 bases between them. For the CDR3, the DNA is TGTGCCAGCAGCGTAGTAGCGGCCAGGAAGAACAATGAGCAGTTCTTC. This encodes CASSVVAARKNNEQFF.

The sample holds one count of this clone. This chain uses TRBV6-1 with TRBJ2-7; D is ambiguous. CDR3 length equals 12 residues. V was shortened by 2 bases and J by 5 bases, with 7 bases between the two germline ends. CDR1 is MNHNS, CDR2 SASEGT, per germline. The CDR3 coding sequence is TGTGCCAGCAGTGAAAACTTGGACGAGCAGTACTTC. This sequence encodes CASSENLDEQYF.

There are a few counts of this clone. The chain has TRBV6-5 and TRBJ1-2, with 7 bases fitting TRBD1. The V and J ends lost 6 bases and 5 bases, in that order; junction bases with no gene match: 12. CDR3 length: 15 residues. Germline CDR1 MNHEY, CDR2 SVGAGI. Here the CDR3 DNA reads TGTGCCAGCAGCGATCTCGGGACAGAGACTTATGGCTACACCTTC. As protein: CASSDLGTETYGYTF.

This chain links TRBV23-1 with TRBJ2-2, with a possible D match to TRBD2 (5 bases). TRBV23-1 is classed as an ORF, of uncertain function. CDR3 length equals 15 residues. The V and J ends lost 6 bases and 5 bases respectively, with 16 bases between them. The CDR3 loop reads CASSPVAGGTGELFF. CDR3 nucleotides: TGCGCCAGCAGCCCCGTGGCAGGAGGAACCGGGGAGCTGTTTTTT.

This clone has only one observation. The chain employs TRBV27 and TRBJ2-7; the match to TRBD2 covers 8 bases. Trimming removed 6 bases from V and 3 bases from J; junction bases left unmatched: 7. This CDR3 comprises 14 residues. CDR1 and CDR2 from the germline V gene are MNHEY and SMNVEV (reference sequence). CDR3 in DNA: TGTGCCAGCAGGGTTAGCGGGACCAACTACGAGCAGTACTTC. Its protein product is CASRVSGTNYEQYF.

The V and J genes are TRBV2 and TRBJ1-2, with D perhaps TRBD1 (6 bases). The CDR3 has 18 residues. Germline loops: CDR1 SNHLY, CDR2 FYNNEI. V was pared by 6 bases and J by 5 bases, with 28 bases between. CDR3 residues: CASRATGTWAQTRYGYTF. The CDR3, as DNA: TGTGCCAGCAGGGCTACCGGGACATGGGCCCAAACGAGATATGGCTACACCTTC.

This clone was picked up a small number of times. V usage is TRBV6-6 and J usage is TRBJ1-3, with D possibly being TRBD1 (5 bases). V lost 0 bases to trimming and J lost 2 bases, with 8 bases between them. The CDR3 covers 15 residues. Germline loops: CDR1 MNHNY, CDR2 SVGAGI (reference sequence). The CDR3 here is CASSYSSGAGNTIYF. The CDR3 nucleotides are TGTGCCAGCAGTTACTCCTCGGGGGCTGGAAACACCATATATTTT.

V and J are TRBV11-2 and TRBJ2-5; 8 positions agree with TRBD2. Germline loops: CDR1 SGHAT, CDR2 FQNNGV. V was clipped by 1 base and J by 4 bases; unmatched bases: 8. There are 16 residues in the CDR3. The CDR3 region has the DNA TGTGCCAGCAGCTTAGTCACAGGACTAGCCCGAGAGACCCAGTACTTC. This translates into CASSLVTGLARETQYF.

The chain employs TRBV4-3 and TRBJ2-3, with 10 bases identical to TRBD2. CDR3 length: 16 amino acids. V gave up 2 bases and J gave up 5 bases; unmatched junction bases: 7. Germline assignment: CDR1 LGHNA and CDR2 YSLEER. The DNA for the CDR3 is TGCGCCAGCAGCCAATCCGCGGGACTAGCGTTAGATACGCAGTATTTT. Its protein product is CASSQSAGLALDTQYF.

The genes are TRBV28 and TRBJ2-3; 7 nucleotides align to TRBD2. The ends lost 7 bases at V and 2 bases at J; junction bases unmatched: 15. The CDR3 extends over 17 amino acids. Looked up from germline, CDR1 is MDHEN and CDR2 is SYDVKM. CDR3 sequence (DNA): TGTGCCAGCATCCCCGCCCACCTAGCGGACACCACAGATACGCAGTATTTT. Translation: CASIPAHLADTTDTQYF.

This chain links TRBV7-2 with TRBJ2-7; 8 bases are a match to TRBD1. Germline V gene data show CDR1 as SGHTA and CDR2 as FQGNSA. The CDR3 has 14 amino acids. V lost 6 bases, J lost 3 bases, and 7 bases stayed unmatched. For the CDR3, the DNA is TGTGCCAGCAGTTCCGGGACAGGAGGCTACGAGCAGTACTTC. This sequence encodes CASSSGTGGYEQYF.